A selection of T cell receptor beta chains follows, all from one sample in a study of blood T cell repertoires in COVID-19. TCRdb keeps only in-frame clones here, not all; method: immunoSEQ multiplex PCR. This repertoire shows almost 70,000 clones, approximately 75% found once; its top ten account for 45% to 60%. Material for sequencing was peripheral blood. The receptors were sampled from a human donor in a cohort sampled during active COVID-19. The CDR3 runs from the conserved cysteine through the conserved F or W. D genes are given only for firm matches. Clone sizes are given selectively: once, few, many, or a class where the clone is expanded.

>.|TRBD1|TRBJ2-1|TRBV4-1
CATQGGQGFNEQFF
TGCGCCACCCAGGGGGGACAGGGGTTTAATGAGCAGTTCTTC
>.|.|TRBJ2-7|TRBV5-6
CASSFQGTSYEQYF
TGTGCCAGCAGCTTTCAGGGGACCTCCTACGAGCAGTACTTC
>.|.|TRBJ2-2|TRBV6-1
CASSEAAHRASGELFF
TGTGCCAGCAGTGAAGCGGCCCACAGGGCTAGCGGGGAGCTGTTTTTT
>.|TRBD1|TRBJ1-1|TRBV7-9
CASSRHGTGDSEAFF
TGTGCCAGCAGCCGACATGGGACAGGAGACAGTGAAGCTTTCTTT
>.|.|TRBJ1-2|TRBV12-3/TRBV12-4
CASSPRGMDGYTF
TGTGCCAGCAGTCCCAGGGGCATGGATGGCTACACCTTC
>.|TRBD1|TRBJ2-7|TRBV28
CASSSQTGGLSYEQYF
TGTGCCAGCAGTTCCCAGACAGGGGGCTTATCCTACGAGCAGTACTTC
>.|.|TRBJ1-6|TRBV28
CASTLLQDSPLHF
TGTGCCAGCACCTTACTACAGGATTCACCCCTCCACTTT
>.|.|TRBJ2-2|TRBV24-1
CATSPRGNTGELFF
TGTGCCACCAGTCCCCGGGGGAACACCGGGGAGCTGTTTTTT
>.|.|TRBJ2-5|TRBV20-1
CSASAEETQYF
TGCAGTGCTAGTGCAGAAGAGACCCAGTACTTC
>.|.|TRBJ2-5|TRBV19
CASSGQQETQYF
TGTGCCAGCTCCGGACAGCAAGAGACCCAGTACTTC
>.|.|TRBJ2-2|TRBV5-1
CASSLESDTGELFF
TGCGCCAGCAGCTTGGAGTCGGACACCGGGGAGCTGTTTTTT
>few|TRBD1|TRBJ2-7|TRBV28
CASLETGGTEQYF
TGTGCCAGCTTAGAGACAGGGGGGACCGAGCAGTACTTC
>.|.|TRBJ1-1|TRBV28
CASSKYTEAFF
TGTGCCAGCAGCAAATACACTGAAGCTTTCTTT
>few|TRBD1|TRBJ1-1|TRBV7-8
CASSPGTAEAFF
TGTGCCAGCAGCCCAGGGACAGCTGAAGCTTTCTTT
>.|.|TRBJ2-2|TRBV28
CASRDIQPGGELFF
TGTGCCAGCAGAGACATCCAACCAGGAGGGGAGCTGTTTTTT
>.|TRBD2|TRBJ2-2|TRBV29-1
CSVDLAGGTGELFF
TGCAGCGTTGACCTAGCGGGAGGCACCGGGGAGCTGTTTTTT
>.|.|TRBJ1-2|TRBV7-2
CASSLPRGARRGYTF
TGTGCCAGCAGCTTACCCCGGGGGGCGCGGCGTGGCTACACCTTC
>.|.|TRBJ2-1|TRBV27
CASSQPGVRNNEQFF
TGTGCCAGCAGTCAACCGGGAGTAAGAAACAATGAGCAGTTCTTC
>.|TRBD1|TRBJ2-7|TRBV2
CASRNRDTGGYEQYF
TGTGCCAGCAGGAACCGGGACACAGGGGGGTACGAGCAGTACTTC
>.|TRBD2|TRBJ2-1|TRBV7-9
CASSLADRAGRYEQFF
TGTGCCAGCAGCTTAGCGGATAGAGCGGGGAGATATGAGCAGTTCTTC
>hyperexpanded|.|TRBJ2-1|TRBV27
CASRGDSAYNEQFF
TGTGCCAGCCGCGGTGACAGCGCCTACAATGAGCAGTTCTTC
>.|.|TRBJ1-2|TRBV19
CASSPAGAGYTF
TGTGCCAGTAGTCCCGCGGGGGCCGGCTACACCTTC
>few|TRBD2|TRBJ2-1|TRBV4-2
CASSLTGRGDVNEQFF
TGTGCCAGCAGCCTTACGGGACGGGGGGACGTCAATGAGCAGTTCTTC
>few|TRBD2|TRBJ2-1|TRBV7-9
CASSSGTSVGNEQFF
TGTGCCAGCAGCTCCGGGACTAGCGTCGGGAATGAGCAGTTCTTC
>.|TRBD1|TRBJ1-2|TRBV19
CASSSKIRDRGPITYYGYTF
TGTGCCAGTAGCTCAAAAATCCGGGACAGGGGACCCATAACCTACTATGGCTACACCTTC
>few|TRBD1|TRBJ2-5|TRBV24-1
CATSDWGDRGLQETQYF
TGTGCCACCAGTGACTGGGGGGACAGGGGTCTACAAGAGACCCAGTACTTC
>once|.|TRBJ2-7|TRBV15
CATSREAGFYEQYF
TGTGCCACCAGCAGAGAAGCAGGGTTCTACGAGCAGTACTTC
>few|TRBD2|TRBJ2-7|TRBV28
CASSFQLAELTYEQYF
TGTGCCAGCAGTTTTCAGCTAGCGGAACTAACCTACGAGCAGTACTTC
>once|.|TRBJ1-4|TRBV7-2
CASSPNGGGNEKLFF
TGTGCCAGCAGCCCTAACGGGGGGGGAAATGAAAAACTGTTTTTT
>.|.|TRBJ1-2|TRBV18
CASSPGGAPSYGYTF
TGTGCCAGCTCACCAGGGGGGGCCCCATCCTATGGCTACACCTTC
>.|TRBD1|TRBJ2-3|TRBV19
CASTQQGGADTQYF
TGTGCCAGTACTCAACAGGGGGGCGCAGATACGCAGTATTTT
>few|.|TRBJ1-5|TRBV5-6
CASSRNVYSNQPQHF
TGTGCCAGCAGCCGTAATGTCTATAGCAATCAGCCCCAGCATTTT
>.|TRBD1|TRBJ1-2|TRBV10-3
CAISQTGGRPYGYTF
TGTGCCATCAGTCAGACAGGGGGCCGGCCCTATGGCTACACCTTC
>once|.|TRBJ1-3|TRBV19
CASRRTRNTIYF
TGTGCCAGTAGACGGACTCGAAACACCATATATTTT
>.|TRBD1|TRBJ1-1|TRBV28
CASSAGTEDHF
TGTGCCAGCAGTGCCGGGACAGAGGATCACTTT
>.|TRBD1|TRBJ2-1|TRBV24-1
CATGGTGGYNEQFF
TGTGCCACCGGAGGGACAGGGGGCTACAATGAGCAGTTCTTC
>once|TRBD2|TRBJ2-1|TRBV19
CASSIPSAGRAYNEQFF
TGTGCCAGTAGTATACCCTCCGCAGGGAGGGCGTACAATGAGCAGTTCTTC
>.|.|TRBJ2-1|TRBV19
CASTDQGGAYNEQFF
TGTGCCAGTACCGACCAGGGTGGCGCCTACAATGAGCAGTTCTTC
>.|TRBD1|TRBJ1-2|TRBV28
CASSPGQPNYGYTF
TGTGCCAGCAGCCCGGGACAGCCAAACTATGGCTACACCTTC
>.|TRBD1|TRBJ2-2|TRBV27
CASRRQGGRTGELFF
TGTGCCAGCAGACGACAGGGGGGGAGAACCGGGGAGCTGTTTTTT
>.|TRBD2|TRBJ2-3|TRBV7-6
CASSLGGAGGPDTQYF
TGTGCCAGCAGCTTAGGGGGTGCGGGGGGCCCAGATACGCAGTATTTT
>.|.|TRBJ1-1|TRBV28
CASSPFFPLGGNTEAFF
TGTGCCAGCAGTCCCTTTTTTCCCTTGGGGGGGAACACTGAAGCTTTCTTT
>.|TRBD1|TRBJ2-5|TRBV28
CASSWTGRETQYF
TGTGCCAGCAGTTGGACAGGGAGAGAGACCCAGTACTTC